A single sample gave rise to the 5 T cell receptor beta chains below, sequenced in a study of blood T cell repertoires in COVID-19. Sequencing used immunoSEQ multiplex PCR; TCRdb keeps in-frame clones, though not all of them. This table has 200,000 to 250,000 clones, around 80% appearing once. The sequenced sample consisted of peripheral blood. The receptors derive from a woman older than 75 with acute or convalescent COVID-19.

V gene TRBV11-2 combines with J gene TRBJ2-7; 7 bases fit TRBD1. The V gene end was trimmed by 8 bases and the J gene end by 2 bases; junction bases not matched to a gene: 9. The CDR3 contains 14 residues. Germline values: CDR1 SGHAT, CDR2 FQNNGV. This CDR3 reads CASAGTATTYEQYF. The CDR3 DNA reads as TGTGCCAGCGCCGGGACAGCAACCACCTACGAGCAGTACTTC. Combining the CDR3 with reference TRBV11-2 and TRBJ2-7 gives the whole variable domain EAGVAQSPRYKIIEKRQSVAFWCNPISGHATLYWYQQILGQGPKLLIQFQNNGVVDDSQLPKDRFSAERLKGVDSTLKIQPAKLEDSAVYLCASAGTATTYEQYFGPGTRLTVT.

The chain uses TRBV7-2 and TRBJ1-6; 8 nucleotides match TRBD1. Germline assignment: CDR1 SGHTA and CDR2 FQGNSA. With 4 bases clipped from V and 9 bases from J, the junction kept 8 bases outside the gene matches. The CDR3 totals 15 residues. In DNA form, the CDR3 reads TGTGCCAGCAGCTCCGAAAGGACAGGGAGTTCACCCCTCCACTTT. It codes for CASSSERTGSSPLHF.

The chain has TRBV7-2 and TRBJ1-6, with D tentatively TRBD1 (6 bases). V was shortened by 2 bases and J by 7 bases, with 18 bases between the two germline ends. Germline assignment: CDR1 SGHTA and CDR2 FQGNSA. The CDR3 has 17 amino acids. CDR3 coding DNA: TGTGCCAGCAGCTTACAAGGGGGTTCGGTGGCCAATTCACCCCTCCACTTT. Translating gives CASSLQGGSVANSPLHF. The complete variable domain, with remaining parts taken from reference TRBV7-2 and TRBJ1-6, reads GAGVSQSPSNKVTEKGKDVELRCDPISGHTALYWYRQSLGQGLEFLIYFQGNSAPDKSGLPSDRFSAERTGGSVSTLTIQRTQQEDSAVYLCASSLQGGSVANSPLHFGNGTRLTVT.

The chain carries TRBV4-3 and TRBJ1-4, with D tentatively TRBD1 (5 bases). CDR1 LGHNA and CDR2 YSLEER come from the germline V gene. The CDR3 has 16 amino acids. The ends were cut back, 0 bases at V and 1 base at J, with 9 bases in the middle. The CDR3, as DNA: TGCGCCAGCAGCCAAGATCGGGGGGGAACTAATGAAAAACTGTTTTTT. Protein sequence: CASSQDRGGTNEKLFF.

The V gene is TRBV20-1, the J gene TRBJ2-1; D not resolved. This CDR3 spans 11 amino acids. V shed 1 base and J shed 8 bases, with 6 bases lying between them. Germline V gene sequence: CDR1 DFQATT, CDR2 SNEGSKA (reference sequence). In nucleotides, the CDR3 is TGCAGTGCTAGAGGAGGCTATGAGCAGTTCTTC. It encodes CSARGGYEQFF.